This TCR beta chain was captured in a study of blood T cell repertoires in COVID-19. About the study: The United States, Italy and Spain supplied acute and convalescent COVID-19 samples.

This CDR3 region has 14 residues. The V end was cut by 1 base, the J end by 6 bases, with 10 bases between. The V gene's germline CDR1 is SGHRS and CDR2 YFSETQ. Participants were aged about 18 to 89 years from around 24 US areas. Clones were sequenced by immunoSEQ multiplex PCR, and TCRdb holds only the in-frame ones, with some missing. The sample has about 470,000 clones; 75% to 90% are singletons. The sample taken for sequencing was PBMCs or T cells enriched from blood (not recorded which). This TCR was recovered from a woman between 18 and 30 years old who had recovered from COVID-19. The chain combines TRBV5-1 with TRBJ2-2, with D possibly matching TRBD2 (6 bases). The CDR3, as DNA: TGCGCCAGCAGCTTGATTAGGGAGGCCGGGGAGCTGTTTTTT. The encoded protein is CASSLIREAGELFF.